The 3 T cell receptor beta chains reported below all come from one sample, sequenced in a study of cytomegalovirus exposure and HLA in healthy donors. The PCR used 60 Vbeta and 13 Jbeta primers. The protocol was immunoSEQ multiplex PCR, while the TCRdb copy is restricted to in-frame clones and leaves out a portion. The sample includes some 180,000 clones, 77% of them seen just once. The sample taken for sequencing was PBMCs. These receptors came from a woman aged 55-70 years in good health and CMV-seropositive.

This chain connects TRBV6-4 to TRBJ1-2; 9 bases match TRBD1. The CDR3 contains 18 residues. The germline CDR1 and CDR2 sequences are MRHNA and SNTAGT. J gave up 4 bases and V 0 bases, and 12 bases lay outside the gene matches. CDR3 in DNA: TGTGCCAGCAGTGACTCTCCCGGGATGGGACAGGGAAGCTATGGCTACACCTTC. This translates into CASSDSPGMGQGSYGYTF.

The chain uses TRBV25-1 and TRBJ2-2; TRBD1 matches 8 bases. The CDR3 extends over 16 amino acids. J lost 0 bases, V lost 4 bases, and 4 bases had no gene match. Germline assignment: CDR1 MGHDK and CDR2 SYGVNS. The CDR3, as DNA: TGTGCCAGCAGTGGATCAGGGGGCGCGAACACCGGGGAGCTGTTTTTT. Translating gives CASSGSGGANTGELFF. The full variable domain, with the rest looked up from reference TRBV25-1 and TRBJ2-2, is EADIYQTPRYLVIGTGKKITLECSQTMGHDKMYWYQQDPGMELHLIHYSYGVNSTEKGDLSSESTVSRIRTEHFPLTLESARPSHTSQYLCASSGSGGANTGELFFGEGSRLTVL.

V and J are TRBV30 and TRBJ2-3, with 12 positions matching TRBD2. The CDR3 runs 13 residues. CDR1 GTSNPN and CDR2 SVGIG come from the germline V gene (reference sequence). Trimming took 3 bases from V and 10 from J; bases not matched to a gene: 5. The DNA of the CDR3 is TGTGCCTGGAGCGGGACTAGCGGGCGTGCGCAGTATTTT. Protein product: CAWSGTSGRAQYF.